This T cell receptor (beta chain) originates from a study of blood T cell repertoires in COVID-19. Assay used: immunoSEQ multiplex PCR; TCRdb lists only in-frame clones, some missing. Here the sample spans over 85,000 clones, about nine tenths being singletons. Germline CDR1 and CDR2: SGHRS and YFSETQ. The V end lost 1 base, the J end lost 4 bases, and 14 bases lay between the germline ends. The CDR3 covers 16 residues. This clonotype was sampled from a woman in her forties or fifties with COVID-19, enrolled during active disease. Sequencing used peripheral blood. V usage is TRBV5-1 and J usage is TRBJ1-4; D is possibly TRBD1 (6 bases). CDR3 loop: CASSLTGYGGNEKLFF. CDR3 DNA: TGCGCCAGCAGCTTGACAGGGTACGGCGGTAATGAAAAACTGTTTTTT.